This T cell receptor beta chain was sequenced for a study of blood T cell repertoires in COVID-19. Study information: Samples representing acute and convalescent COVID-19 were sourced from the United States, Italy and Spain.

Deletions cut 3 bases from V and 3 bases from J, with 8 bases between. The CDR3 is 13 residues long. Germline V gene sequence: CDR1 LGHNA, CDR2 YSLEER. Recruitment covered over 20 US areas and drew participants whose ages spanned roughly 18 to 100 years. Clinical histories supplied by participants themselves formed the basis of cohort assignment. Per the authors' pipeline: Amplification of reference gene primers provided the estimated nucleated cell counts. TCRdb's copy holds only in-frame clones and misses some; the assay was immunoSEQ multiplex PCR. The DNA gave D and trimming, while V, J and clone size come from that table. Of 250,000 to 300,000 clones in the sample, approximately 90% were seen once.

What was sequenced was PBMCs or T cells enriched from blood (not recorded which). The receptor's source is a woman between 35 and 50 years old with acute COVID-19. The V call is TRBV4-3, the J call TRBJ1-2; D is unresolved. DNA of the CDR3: TGCGCCAGCAGCCATCTTCTCGACTATGGCTACACCTTC. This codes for CASSHLLDYGYTF.